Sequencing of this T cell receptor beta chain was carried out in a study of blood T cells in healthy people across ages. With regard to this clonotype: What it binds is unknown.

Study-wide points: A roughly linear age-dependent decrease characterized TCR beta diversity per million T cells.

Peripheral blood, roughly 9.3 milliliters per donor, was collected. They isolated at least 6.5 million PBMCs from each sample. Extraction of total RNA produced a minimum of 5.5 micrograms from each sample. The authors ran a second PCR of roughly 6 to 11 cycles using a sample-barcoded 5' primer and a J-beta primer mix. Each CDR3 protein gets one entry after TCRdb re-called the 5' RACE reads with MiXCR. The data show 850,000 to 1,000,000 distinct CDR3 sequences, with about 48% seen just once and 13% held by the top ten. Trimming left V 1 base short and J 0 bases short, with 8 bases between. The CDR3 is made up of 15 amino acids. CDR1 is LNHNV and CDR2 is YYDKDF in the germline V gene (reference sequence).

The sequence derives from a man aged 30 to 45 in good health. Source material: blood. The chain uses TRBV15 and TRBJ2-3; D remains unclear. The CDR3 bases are TGTGCCACCAGCAGAGCGAGGCGGAGCACAGATACGCAGTATTTT. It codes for CATSRARRSTDTQYF.